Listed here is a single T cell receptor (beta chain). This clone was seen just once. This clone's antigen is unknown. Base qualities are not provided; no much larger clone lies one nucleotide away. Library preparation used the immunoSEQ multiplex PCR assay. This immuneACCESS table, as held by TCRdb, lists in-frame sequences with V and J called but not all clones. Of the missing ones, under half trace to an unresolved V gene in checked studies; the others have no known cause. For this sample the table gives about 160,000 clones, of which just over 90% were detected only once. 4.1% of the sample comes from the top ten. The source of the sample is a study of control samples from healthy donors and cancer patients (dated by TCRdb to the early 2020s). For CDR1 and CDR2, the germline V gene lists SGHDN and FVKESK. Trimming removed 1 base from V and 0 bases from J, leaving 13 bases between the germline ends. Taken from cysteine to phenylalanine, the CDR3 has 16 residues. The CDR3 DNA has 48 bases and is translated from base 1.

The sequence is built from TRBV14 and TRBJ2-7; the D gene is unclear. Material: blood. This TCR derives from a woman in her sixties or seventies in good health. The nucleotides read TGTGCCAGCAGCCAAGGGTCGAGTGAAAGCTCCTACGAGCAGTACTTC. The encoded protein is CASSQGSSESSYEQYF.